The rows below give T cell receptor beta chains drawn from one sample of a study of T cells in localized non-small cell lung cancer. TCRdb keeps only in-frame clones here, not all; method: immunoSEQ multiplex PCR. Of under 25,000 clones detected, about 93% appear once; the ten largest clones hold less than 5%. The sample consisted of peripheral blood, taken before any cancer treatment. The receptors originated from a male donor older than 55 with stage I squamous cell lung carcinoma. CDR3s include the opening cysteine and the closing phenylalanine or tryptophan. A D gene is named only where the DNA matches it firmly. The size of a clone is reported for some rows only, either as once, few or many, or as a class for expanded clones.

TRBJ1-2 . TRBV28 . CASRWGLSSGYTF TGTGCCAGCAGATGGGGACTGTCGTCGGGCTACACCTTC
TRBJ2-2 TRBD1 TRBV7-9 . CASSLEQGVNTGELFF TGTGCCAGCAGCTTAGAACAGGGGGTAAACACCGGGGAGCTGTTTTTT
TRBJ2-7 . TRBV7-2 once CASSSGAGQWSYEQYF TGTGCCAGCAGCTCCGGGGCAGGACAATGGTCTTACGAGCAGTACTTC
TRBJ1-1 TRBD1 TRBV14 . CASSWDRGTTEAFF TGTGCCAGCAGCTGGGACAGGGGGACCACTGAAGCTTTCTTT
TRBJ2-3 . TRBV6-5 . CASRVRGAVADTQYF TGTGCCAGCAGGGTCCGGGGGGCGGTGGCAGATACGCAGTATTTT
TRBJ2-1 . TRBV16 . CASSQKTLVGEQFF TGTGCCAGCAGCCAAAAAACTCTAGTTGGTGAGCAGTTCTTC
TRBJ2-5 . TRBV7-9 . CASSLGSAYQETQYF TGTGCCAGCAGCTTAGGGTCAGCATACCAAGAGACCCAGTACTTC
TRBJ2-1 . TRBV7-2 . CASSFSSKLEQFF TGTGCCAGCAGCTTCTCCAGTAAGCTTGAGCAGTTCTTC
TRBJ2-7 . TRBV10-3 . CAITEGGNSLYEQYF TGTGCCATCACCGAGGGAGGAAACTCACTCTACGAGCAGTACTTC
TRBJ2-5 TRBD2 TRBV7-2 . CASFTRAGGPGETQYF TGTGCCAGCTTCACGAGGGCGGGAGGCCCAGGAGAGACCCAGTACTTC
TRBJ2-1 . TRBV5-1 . CASRQGGNNEQFF TGCGCCAGCAGACAGGGAGGAAACAATGAGCAGTTCTTC
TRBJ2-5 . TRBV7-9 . CASSLSGQETQYF TGTGCCAGCAGCTTAAGCGGCCAAGAGACCCAGTACTTC
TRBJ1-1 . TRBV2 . CASSVGKGTEAFF TGTGCCAGCAGTGTGGGGAAGGGGACTGAAGCTTTCTTT
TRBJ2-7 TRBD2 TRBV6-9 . CASSYSTGLAEQYF TGTGCCAGCAGTTACTCGACGGGACTAGCCGAGCAGTACTTC
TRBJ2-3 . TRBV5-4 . CASSRGTSSPAFTDTQYF TGTGCCAGCAGCCGTGGGACAAGCAGCCCGGCCTTCACAGATACGCAGTATTTT
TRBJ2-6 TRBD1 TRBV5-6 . CASRERQGHVSGANVLTF TGTGCCAGCAGAGAGCGACAGGGACACGTCTCTGGGGCCAACGTCCTGACTTTC
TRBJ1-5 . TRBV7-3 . CATIDGFSNQPQHF TGTGCCACCATAGATGGGTTCAGCAATCAGCCCCAGCATTTT
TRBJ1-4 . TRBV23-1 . CASRQNEKLFF TGCGCCAGCAGGCAGAATGAAAAACTGTTTTTT
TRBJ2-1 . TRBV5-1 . CASSLEGSSYNEQFF TGCGCCAGCAGCTTGGAAGGGAGCTCCTACAATGAGCAGTTCTTC
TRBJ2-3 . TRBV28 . CASSNLAGGGEDTQYF TGTGCCAGCAGTAACCTGGCCGGCGGGGGCGAAGATACGCAGTATTTT
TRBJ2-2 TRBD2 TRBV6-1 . CASTPTSGTGELFF TGTGCCAGCACCCCGACTAGCGGGACCGGGGAGCTGTTTTTT
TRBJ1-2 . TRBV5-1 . CASSLGLSVYGYTF TGCGCCAGCAGCTTGGGGCTCAGCGTCTATGGCTACACCTTC
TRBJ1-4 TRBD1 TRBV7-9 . CASSPGQGEHEKLFF TGTGCCAGCAGCCCGGGACAGGGGGAGCATGAAAAACTGTTTTTT
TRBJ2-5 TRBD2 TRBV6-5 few CASRGEGEGETQYF TGTGCCAGCAGGGGGGAGGGAGAAGGAGAGACCCAGTACTTC
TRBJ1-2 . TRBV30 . CARAGTSNYGYTF TGTGCGCGTGCCGGGACTTCTAACTATGGCTACACCTTC
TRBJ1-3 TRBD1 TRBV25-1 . CASSDHDRVWHF TGTGCCAGCAGTGATCACGACAGGGTCTGGCATTTT
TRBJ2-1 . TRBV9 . CASSVSERNEQFF TGTGCCAGCAGCGTAAGCGAACGGAATGAGCAGTTCTTC